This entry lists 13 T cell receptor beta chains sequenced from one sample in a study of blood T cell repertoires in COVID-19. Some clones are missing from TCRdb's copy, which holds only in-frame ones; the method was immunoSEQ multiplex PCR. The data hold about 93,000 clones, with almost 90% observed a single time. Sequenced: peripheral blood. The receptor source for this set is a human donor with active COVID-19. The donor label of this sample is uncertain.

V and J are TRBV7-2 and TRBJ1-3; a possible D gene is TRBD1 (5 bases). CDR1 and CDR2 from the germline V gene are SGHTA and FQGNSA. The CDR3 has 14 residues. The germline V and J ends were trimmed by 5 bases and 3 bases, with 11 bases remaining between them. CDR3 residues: CASSNQGFGNTIYF. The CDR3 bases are TGTGCCAGCAGCAACCAGGGCTTTGGAAACACCATATATTTT.

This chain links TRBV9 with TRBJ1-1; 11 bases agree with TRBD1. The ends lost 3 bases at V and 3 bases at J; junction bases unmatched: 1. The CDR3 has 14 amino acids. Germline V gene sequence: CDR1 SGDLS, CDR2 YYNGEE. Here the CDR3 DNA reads TGTGCCAGCAGCGCGGGACAGGGGGACACTGAAGCTTTCTTT. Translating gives CASSAGQGDTEAFF. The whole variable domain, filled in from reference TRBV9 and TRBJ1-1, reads DSGVTQTPKHLITATGQRVTLRCSPRSGDLSVYWYQQSLDQGLQFLIQYYNGEERAKGNILERFSAQQFPDLHSELNLSSLELGDSALYFCASSAGQGDTEAFFGQGTRLTVV.

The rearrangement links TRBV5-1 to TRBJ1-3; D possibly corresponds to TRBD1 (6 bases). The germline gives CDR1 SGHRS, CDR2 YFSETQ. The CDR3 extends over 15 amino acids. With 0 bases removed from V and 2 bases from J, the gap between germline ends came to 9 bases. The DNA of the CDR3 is TGCGCCAGCAGCTTGGACAGGGTGGCTGGAAACACCATATATTTT. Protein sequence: CASSLDRVAGNTIYF.

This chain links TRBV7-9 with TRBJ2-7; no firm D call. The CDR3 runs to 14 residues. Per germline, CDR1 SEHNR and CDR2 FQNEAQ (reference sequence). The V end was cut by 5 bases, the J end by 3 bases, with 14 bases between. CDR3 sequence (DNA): TGTGCCAGCAGCCCCAGGCATCCCTACTACGAGCAGTACTTC. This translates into CASSPRHPYYEQYF.

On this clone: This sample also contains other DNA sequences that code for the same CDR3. The CDR3 spells CASSLSGGNQPQHF. In DNA form, the CDR3 reads TGTGCCAGCAGTTTATCGGGGGGGAATCAGCCCCAGCATTTT. V usage is TRBV27 and J usage is TRBJ1-5, with D possibly matching TRBD1 (5 bases). Per the germline V gene, CDR1 is MNHEY and CDR2 is SMNVEV (reference sequence). This CDR3 is 14 amino acids long. V was cut by 0 bases and J by 4 bases, with 7 bases left in between.

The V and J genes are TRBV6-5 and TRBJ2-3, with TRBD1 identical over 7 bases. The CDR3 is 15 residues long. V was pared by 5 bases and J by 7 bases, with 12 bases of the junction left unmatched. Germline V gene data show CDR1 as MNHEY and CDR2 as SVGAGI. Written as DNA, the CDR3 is TGTGCCAGCAGTCCCCTCGAGACAGGGATTTATACGCAGTATTTT. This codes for CASSPLETGIYTQYF.

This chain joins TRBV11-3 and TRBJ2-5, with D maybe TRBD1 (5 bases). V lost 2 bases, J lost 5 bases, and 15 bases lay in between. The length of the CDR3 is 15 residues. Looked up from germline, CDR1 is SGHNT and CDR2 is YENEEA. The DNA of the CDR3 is TGTGCCAGCAGCTTACGTGCAGGGTGGTGGGAGACCCAGTACTTC. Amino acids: CASSLRAGWWETQYF. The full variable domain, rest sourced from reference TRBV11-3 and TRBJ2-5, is EAGVVQSPRYKIIEKKQPVAFWCNPISGHNTLYWYLQNLGQGPELLIRYENEEAVDDSQLPKDRFSAERLKGVDSTLKIQPAELGDSAVYLCASSLRAGWWETQYFGPGTRLLVL.

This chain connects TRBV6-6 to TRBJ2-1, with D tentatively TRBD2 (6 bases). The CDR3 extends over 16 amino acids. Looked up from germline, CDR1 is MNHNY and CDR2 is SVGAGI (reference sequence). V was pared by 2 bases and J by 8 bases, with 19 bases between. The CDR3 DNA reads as TGTGCCAGCAGTTACCTAGTGATCGGGGGTTCTTATGAGCAGTTCTTC. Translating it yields CASSYLVIGGSYEQFF.

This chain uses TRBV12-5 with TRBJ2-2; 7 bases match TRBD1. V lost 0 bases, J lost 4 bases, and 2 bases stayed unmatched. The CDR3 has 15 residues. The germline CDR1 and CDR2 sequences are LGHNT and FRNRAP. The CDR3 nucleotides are TGTGCTAGTGGTTTGGTACAGGGGAGCACCGGGGAGCTGTTTTTT. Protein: CASGLVQGSTGELFF.

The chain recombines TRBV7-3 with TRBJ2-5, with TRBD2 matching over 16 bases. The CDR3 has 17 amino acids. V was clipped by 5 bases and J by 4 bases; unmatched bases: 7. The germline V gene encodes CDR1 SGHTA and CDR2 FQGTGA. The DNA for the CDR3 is TGTGCCAGCAGCCCGGGACTAGCGGGGGGGTGGGCAGAGACCCAGTACTTC. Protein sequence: CASSPGLAGGWAETQYF.

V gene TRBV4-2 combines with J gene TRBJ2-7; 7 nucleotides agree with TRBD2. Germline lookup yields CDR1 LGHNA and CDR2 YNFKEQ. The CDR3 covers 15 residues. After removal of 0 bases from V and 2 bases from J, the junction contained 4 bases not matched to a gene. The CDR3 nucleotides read TGTGCCAGCAGCCAAGAGACGGGGGGAGCCTACGAGCAGTACTTC. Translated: CASSQETGGAYEQYF.

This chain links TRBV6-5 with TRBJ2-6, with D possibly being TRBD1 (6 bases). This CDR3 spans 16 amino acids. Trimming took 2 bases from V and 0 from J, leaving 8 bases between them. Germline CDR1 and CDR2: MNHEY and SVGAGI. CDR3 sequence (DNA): TGTGCCAGCAGTTACCGGACAGCCTCTGGGGCCAACGTCCTGACTTTC. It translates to CASSYRTASGANVLTF.

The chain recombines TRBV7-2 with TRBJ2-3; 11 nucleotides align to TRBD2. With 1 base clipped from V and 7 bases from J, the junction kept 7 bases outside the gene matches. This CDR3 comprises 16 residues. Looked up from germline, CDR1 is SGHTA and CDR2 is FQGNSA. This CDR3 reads CASSLDSGGVSYTQYF. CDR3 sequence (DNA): TGTGCCAGCAGCTTAGATAGCGGGGGGGTTTCATATACGCAGTATTTT.